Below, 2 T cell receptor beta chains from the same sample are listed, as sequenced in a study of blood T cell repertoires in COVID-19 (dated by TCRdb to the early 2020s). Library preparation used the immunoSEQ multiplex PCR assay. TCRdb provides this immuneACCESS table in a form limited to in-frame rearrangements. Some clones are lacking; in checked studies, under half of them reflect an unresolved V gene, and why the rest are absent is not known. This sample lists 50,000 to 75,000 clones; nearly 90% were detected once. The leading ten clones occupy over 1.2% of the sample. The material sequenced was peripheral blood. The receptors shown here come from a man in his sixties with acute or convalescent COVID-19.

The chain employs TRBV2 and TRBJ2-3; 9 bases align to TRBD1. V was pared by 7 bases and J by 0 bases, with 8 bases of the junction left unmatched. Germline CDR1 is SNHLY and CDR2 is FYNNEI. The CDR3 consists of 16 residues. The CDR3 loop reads CASTLGTGRSTDTQYF. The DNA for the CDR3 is TGTGCCAGCACCTTAGGGACAGGGCGAAGCACAGATACGCAGTATTTT.

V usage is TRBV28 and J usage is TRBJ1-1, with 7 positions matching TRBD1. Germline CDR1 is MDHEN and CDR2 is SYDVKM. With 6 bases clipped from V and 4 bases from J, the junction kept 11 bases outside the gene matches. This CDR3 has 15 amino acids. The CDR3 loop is CASRGAGGDTTEAFF. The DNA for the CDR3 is TGTGCCAGCAGAGGGGCAGGGGGTGATACCACTGAAGCTTTCTTT. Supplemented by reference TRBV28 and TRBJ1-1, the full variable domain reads DVKVTQSSRYLVKRTGEKVFLECVQDMDHENMFWYRQDPGLGLRLIYFSYDVKMKEKGDIPEGYSVSREKKERFSLILESASTNQTSMYLCASRGAGGDTTEAFFGQGTRLTVV.